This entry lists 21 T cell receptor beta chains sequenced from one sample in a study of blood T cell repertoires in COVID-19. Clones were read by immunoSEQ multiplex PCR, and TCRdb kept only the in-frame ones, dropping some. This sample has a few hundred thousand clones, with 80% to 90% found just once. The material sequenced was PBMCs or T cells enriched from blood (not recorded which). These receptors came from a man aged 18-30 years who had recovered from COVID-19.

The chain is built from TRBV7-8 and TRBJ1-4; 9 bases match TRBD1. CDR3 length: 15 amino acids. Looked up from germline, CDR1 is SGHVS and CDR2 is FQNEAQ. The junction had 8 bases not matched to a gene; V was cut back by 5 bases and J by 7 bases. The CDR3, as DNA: TGTGCCAGCAGCGGTATTGGGACAGGGCGTGAAAAACTGTTTTTT. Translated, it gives CASSGIGTGREKLFF.

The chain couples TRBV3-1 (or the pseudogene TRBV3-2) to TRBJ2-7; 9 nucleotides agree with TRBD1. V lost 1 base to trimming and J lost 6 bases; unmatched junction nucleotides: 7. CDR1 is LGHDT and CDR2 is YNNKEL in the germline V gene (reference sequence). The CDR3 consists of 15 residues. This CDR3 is CASSQGDREIGEQYF. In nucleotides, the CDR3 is TGTGCCAGCAGCCAAGGGGACAGGGAAATCGGCGAGCAGTACTTC.

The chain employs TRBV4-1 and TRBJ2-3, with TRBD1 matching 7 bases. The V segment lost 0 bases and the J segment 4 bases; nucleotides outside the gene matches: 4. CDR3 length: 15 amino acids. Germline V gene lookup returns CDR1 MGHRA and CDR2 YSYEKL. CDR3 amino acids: CASSQDRGSPDTQYF. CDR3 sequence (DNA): TGCGCCAGCAGCCAAGACAGGGGGTCCCCAGATACGCAGTATTTT.

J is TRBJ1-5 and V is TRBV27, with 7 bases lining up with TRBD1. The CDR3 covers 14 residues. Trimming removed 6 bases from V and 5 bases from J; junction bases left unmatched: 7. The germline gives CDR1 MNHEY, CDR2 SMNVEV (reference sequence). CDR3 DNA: TGTGCCAGCAGCCCTACAGGGGTTCATCAGCCCCAGCATTTT. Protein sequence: CASSPTGVHQPQHF.

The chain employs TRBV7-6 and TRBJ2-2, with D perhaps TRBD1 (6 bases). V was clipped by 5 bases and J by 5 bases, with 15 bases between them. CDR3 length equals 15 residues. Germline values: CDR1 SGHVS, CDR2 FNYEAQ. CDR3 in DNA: TGTGCCAGCAGCGACCGGGACAAAGTTACCGGGGAGCTGTTTTTT. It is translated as CASSDRDKVTGELFF. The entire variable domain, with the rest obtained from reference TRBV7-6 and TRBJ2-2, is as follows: GAGVSQSPRYKVTKRGQDVALRCDPISGHVSLYWYRQALGQGPEFLTYFNYEAQQDKSGLPNDRFSAERPEGSISTLTIQRTEQRDSAMYRCASSDRDKVTGELFFGEGSRLTVL.

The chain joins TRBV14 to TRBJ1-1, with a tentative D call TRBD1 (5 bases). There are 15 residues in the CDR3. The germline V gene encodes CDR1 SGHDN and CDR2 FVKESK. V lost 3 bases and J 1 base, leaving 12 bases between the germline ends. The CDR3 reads CASSQAGHKNTEAFF. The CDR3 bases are TGTGCCAGCAGCCAGGCTGGACACAAGAACACTGAAGCTTTCTTT.

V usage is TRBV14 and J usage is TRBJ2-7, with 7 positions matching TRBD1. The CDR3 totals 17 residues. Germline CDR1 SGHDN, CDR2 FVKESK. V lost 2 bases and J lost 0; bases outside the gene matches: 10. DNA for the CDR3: TGTGCCAGCAGCCAACCTAATCCGACAGGGCCCTCCTACGAGCAGTACTTC. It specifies CASSQPNPTGPSYEQYF.

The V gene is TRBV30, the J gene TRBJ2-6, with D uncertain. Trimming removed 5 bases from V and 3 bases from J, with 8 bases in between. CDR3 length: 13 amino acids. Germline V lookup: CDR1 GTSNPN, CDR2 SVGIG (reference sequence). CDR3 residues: CAWDGSGANVLTF. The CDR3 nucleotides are TGTGCCTGGGACGGTAGTGGGGCCAACGTCCTGACTTTC.

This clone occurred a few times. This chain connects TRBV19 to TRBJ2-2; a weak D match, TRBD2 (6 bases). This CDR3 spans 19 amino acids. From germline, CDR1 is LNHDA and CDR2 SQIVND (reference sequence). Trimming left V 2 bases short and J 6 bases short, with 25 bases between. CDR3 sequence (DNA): TGTGCCAGTAGTATAAAGTTCCCGGGGGACCCCCTGGAACCCGGGGAGCTGTTTTTT. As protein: CASSIKFPGDPLEPGELFF. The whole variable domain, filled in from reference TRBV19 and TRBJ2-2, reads DGGITQSPKYLFRKEGQNVTLSCEQNLNHDAMYWYRQDPGQGLRLIYYSQIVNDFQKGDIAEGYSVSREKKESFPLTVTSAQKNPTAFYLCASSIKFPGDPLEPGELFFGEGSRLTVL.

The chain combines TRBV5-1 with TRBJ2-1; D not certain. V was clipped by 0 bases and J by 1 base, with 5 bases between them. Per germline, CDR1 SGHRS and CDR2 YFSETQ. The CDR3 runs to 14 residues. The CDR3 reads CASSLEHSYNEQFF. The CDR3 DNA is TGCGCCAGCAGCTTGGAACATTCCTACAATGAGCAGTTCTTC.

CDR3 amino acids: CAISQLAGVGDTQYF. CDR3 nucleotide sequence: TGTGCCATCAGTCAACTAGCGGGAGTTGGAGATACGCAGTATTTT. The genes are TRBV10-3 and TRBJ2-3; 11 positions match TRBD2. Germline lookup yields CDR1 ENHRY and CDR2 SYGVKD. This CDR3 comprises 15 residues. J gave up 5 bases and V 5 bases, and 6 bases lay outside the gene matches.

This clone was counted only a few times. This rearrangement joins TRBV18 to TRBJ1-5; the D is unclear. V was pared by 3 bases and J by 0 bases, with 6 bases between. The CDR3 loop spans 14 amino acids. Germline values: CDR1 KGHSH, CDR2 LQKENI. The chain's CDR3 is CASSPANSNQPQHF. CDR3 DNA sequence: TGTGCCAGCTCACCCGCTAATAGCAATCAGCCCCAGCATTTT.

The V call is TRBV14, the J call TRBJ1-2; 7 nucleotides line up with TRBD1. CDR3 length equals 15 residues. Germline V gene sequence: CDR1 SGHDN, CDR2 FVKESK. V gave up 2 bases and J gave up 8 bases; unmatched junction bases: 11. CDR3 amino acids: CASSQTTRQGSGYTF. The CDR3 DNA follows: TGTGCCAGCAGCCAAACAACCAGACAGGGATCCGGCTACACCTTC.

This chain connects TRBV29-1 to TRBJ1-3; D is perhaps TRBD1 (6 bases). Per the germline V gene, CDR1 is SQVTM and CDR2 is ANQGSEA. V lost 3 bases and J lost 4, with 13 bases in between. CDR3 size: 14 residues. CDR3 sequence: CSVDRGAGGNTIYF. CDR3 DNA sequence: TGCAGCGTTGATCGGGGGGCGGGAGGAAACACCATATATTTT. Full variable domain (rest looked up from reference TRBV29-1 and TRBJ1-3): SAVISQKPSRDICQRGTSLTIQCQVDSQVTMMFWYRQQPGQSLTLIATANQGSEATYESGFVIDKFPISRPNLTFSTLTVSNMSPEDSSIYLCSVDRGAGGNTIYFGEGSWLTVV.

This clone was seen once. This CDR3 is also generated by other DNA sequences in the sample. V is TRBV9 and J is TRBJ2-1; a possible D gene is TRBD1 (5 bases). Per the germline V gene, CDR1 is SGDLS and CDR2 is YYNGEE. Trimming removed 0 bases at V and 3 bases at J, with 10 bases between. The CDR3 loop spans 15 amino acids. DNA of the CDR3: TGTGCCAGCAGCGTAGGTCAGGGAAACTACAATGAGCAGTTCTTC. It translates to CASSVGQGNYNEQFF.

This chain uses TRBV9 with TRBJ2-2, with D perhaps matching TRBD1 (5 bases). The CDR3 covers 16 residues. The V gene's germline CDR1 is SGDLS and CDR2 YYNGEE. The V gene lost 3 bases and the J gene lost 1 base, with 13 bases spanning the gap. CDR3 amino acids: CASSAPFDRNTGELFF. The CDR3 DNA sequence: TGTGCCAGCAGCGCTCCGTTTGACAGGAACACCGGGGAGCTGTTTTTT.

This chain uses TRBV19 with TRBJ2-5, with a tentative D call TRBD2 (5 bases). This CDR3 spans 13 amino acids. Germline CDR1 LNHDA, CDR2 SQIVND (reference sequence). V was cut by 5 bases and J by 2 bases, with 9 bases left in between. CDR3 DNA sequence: TGTGCCAGTAGTCGGGAACGACAAGAGACCCAGTACTTC. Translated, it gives CASSRERQETQYF.

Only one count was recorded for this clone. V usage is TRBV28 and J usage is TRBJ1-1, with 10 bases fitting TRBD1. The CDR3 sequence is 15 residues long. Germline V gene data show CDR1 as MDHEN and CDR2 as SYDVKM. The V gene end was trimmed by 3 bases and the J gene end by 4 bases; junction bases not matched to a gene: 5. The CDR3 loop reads CASSLTGTGVTEAFF. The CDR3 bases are TGTGCCAGCAGTTTGACCGGGACAGGGGTCACTGAAGCTTTCTTT.

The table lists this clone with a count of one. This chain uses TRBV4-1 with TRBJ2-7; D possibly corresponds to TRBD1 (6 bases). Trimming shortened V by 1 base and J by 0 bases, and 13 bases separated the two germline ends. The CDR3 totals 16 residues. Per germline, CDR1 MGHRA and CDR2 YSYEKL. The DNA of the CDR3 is TGCGCCAGCAGCCAAGTCCCCGACAGGTACTCCTACGAGCAGTACTTC. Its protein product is CASSQVPDRYSYEQYF.

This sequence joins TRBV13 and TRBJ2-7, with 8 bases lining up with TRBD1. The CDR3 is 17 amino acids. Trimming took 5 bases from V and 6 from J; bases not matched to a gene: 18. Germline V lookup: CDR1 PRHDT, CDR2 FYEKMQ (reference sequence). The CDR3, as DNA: TGTGCCAGCAGCCTACTGGGACAGGCTAAAAAGATGAGCGAGCAGTACTTC. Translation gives CASSLLGQAKKMSEQYF.

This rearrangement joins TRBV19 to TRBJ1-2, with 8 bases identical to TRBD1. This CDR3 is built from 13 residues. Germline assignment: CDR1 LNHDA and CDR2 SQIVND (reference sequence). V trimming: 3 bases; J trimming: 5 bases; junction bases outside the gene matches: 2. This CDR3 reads CASSMDRAYGYTF. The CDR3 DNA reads TGTGCCAGTAGTATGGACAGGGCTTATGGCTACACCTTC.